The present T cell receptor beta chain was sequenced within a study of T cells in Graves' hyperthyroidism and ophthalmopathy. Patients aged 18 to 65 had newly diagnosed hyperthyroidism that had lasted under 2 months. Those patients with uncontrolled infection, other autoimmune disease, pregnancy or lactation were excluded. The authors took PBMCs from 10 ml fresh peripheral blood. The CDR3 runs 15 residues. The germline gives CDR1 SQVTM, CDR2 ANQGSEA. This clonotype was seen repeatedly, ten times or more. Its antigen is currently unknown. One end of the junction does not line up with germline, which may come from a read error. Overall study results and limits: Most thyroid clonotypes that were expanded above 0.001 also turned up in blood.

TCR beta CDR3 regions were amplified from RNA transcripts. The HTBI primer set drove a first-round RT-PCR of the TCR CDR3. TCRdb passed the multiplex PCR reads through MiXCR, listing each CDR3 protein once. The sample records about 400,000 distinct CDR3 sequences, roughly an eighth being singletons. This chain links TRBV29-1 with TRBJ2-3; 11 nucleotides agree with TRBD1. The origin of this receptor is a woman aged 18-29 years with Graves' hyperthyroidism. Sample: blood. The CDR3 loop is CSVEGDRGDVGTQYF. In nucleotides, the CDR3 is TGCAGCGTAGAAGGGGACAGGGGGGACGTAGGTACGCAGTATTTT.